The 32 T cell receptor beta chains below come from one sample, sequenced in a study of blood T cell repertoires in COVID-19. The protocol was immunoSEQ multiplex PCR, while the TCRdb copy is restricted to in-frame clones and leaves out a portion. The table lists 250,000 or so clones, around nine tenths of them singletons, with about 8.6% in the top ten. The material sequenced was peripheral blood. The receptors stem from a man aged 40-55 years with active or convalescent COVID-19.

The J gene is TRBJ1-6, the V gene TRBV19, with no clear D. With 5 bases removed from V and 8 bases from J, the gap between germline ends came to 13 bases. The germline CDR1 and CDR2 sequences are LNHDA and SQIVND (reference sequence). CDR3 length: 14 residues. The CDR3 protein is CASSRSGSDSPLHF. As DNA, the CDR3 is TGTGCCAGTAGTCGGTCAGGTAGCGATTCACCCCTCCACTTT.

This clone was observed a handful of times. V is TRBV19 and J is TRBJ1-2; D possibly corresponds to TRBD1 (6 bases). Trimming left V 9 bases short and J 0 bases short, with 23 bases between. The CDR3 runs 17 residues. Germline CDR1 reads LNHDA; CDR2 reads SQIVND (reference sequence). This CDR3 is CARGGHLGTLANYGYTF. The DNA of the CDR3 is TGTGCCAGGGGAGGGCACCTCGGGACACTTGCTAACTATGGCTACACCTTC.

The rearrangement uses TRBV5-1 and TRBJ1-1; 9 bases agree with TRBD1. Germline CDR1 SGHRS, CDR2 YFSETQ. The CDR3 totals 16 residues. Trimming took 1 base from V and 4 from J; bases not matched to a gene: 8. In DNA, the CDR3 is TGCGCCAGCAGCTTGAATCCGGGACAGGGTGGCACTGAAGCTTTCTTT. This translates into CASSLNPGQGGTEAFF.

The rearrangement uses TRBV6-2 or TRBV6-3 and TRBJ1-4, with 8 bases that match TRBD1. V shed 6 bases, J shed 6 bases, and the junction held 9 bases outside the gene matches. The germline CDR1 and CDR2 sequences are MNHEY and SVGEGT. This CDR3 spans 15 amino acids. The CDR3 protein is CASSPLRGRHEKLFF. The CDR3 nucleotides read TGTGCCAGCAGCCCCCTCAGGGGGCGGCATGAAAAACTGTTTTTT.

The chain recombines TRBV28 with TRBJ1-1; 7 nucleotides align to TRBD1. Germline CDR1 MDHEN, CDR2 SYDVKM. This CDR3 region has 13 residues. The junction had 8 bases not matched to a gene; V was cut back by 11 bases and J by 2 bases. This CDR3 is CAGQGQANTEAFF. The CDR3 DNA follows: TGTGCCGGCCAAGGACAGGCTAACACTGAAGCTTTCTTT.

The V call is TRBV15, the J call TRBJ1-5, with 10 bases lining up with TRBD1. The germline V gene encodes CDR1 LNHNV and CDR2 YYDKDF (reference sequence). V lost 3 bases to trimming and J lost 7 bases; unmatched junction nucleotides: 15. This CDR3 spans 18 amino acids. As DNA, the CDR3 is TGTGCCACCAGCAGCGAACCGGGACAGGGGCGTAGATACCAGCCCCAGCATTTT. Its translation: CATSSEPGQGRRYQPQHF.

This sequence joins TRBV6-4 and TRBJ2-2, with D hard to call. Germline-derived CDR1 and CDR2 are MRHNA and SNTAGT. V gave up 5 bases and J gave up 4 bases, with 11 bases separating them. CDR3 length: 14 amino acids. CDR3 nucleotide sequence: TGTGCCAGCAGTCCCGAGGTGGGCACCGGGGAGCTGTTTTTT. Encoded protein: CASSPEVGTGELFF.

CDR3 coding DNA: TGTGCCACCAGCAACTACCGGGACAGGGATAGTGAAAAACTGTTTTTT. Its translation is CATSNYRDRDSEKLFF. This sequence joins TRBV15 and TRBJ1-4; 9 nucleotides line up with TRBD1. There are 16 residues in the CDR3. J lost 7 bases, V lost 4 bases, and 10 bases had no gene match. Germline loops: CDR1 LNHNV, CDR2 YYDKDF (reference sequence).

CDR3 sequence reads: CASSGRTGEDEQYF. As DNA, the CDR3 is TGTGCCAGCAGCGGACGGACAGGGGAGGACGAGCAGTACTTC. The rearrangement joins TRBV7-9 to TRBJ2-7; 9 bases line up with TRBD1. Losses at the gene ends were 5 bases for V and 5 bases for J; bases not matched to a gene: 7. The germline V gene encodes CDR1 SEHNR and CDR2 FQNEAQ (reference sequence). The CDR3 totals 14 residues.

The genes are TRBV6-1 and TRBJ2-7; 7 bases map to TRBD2. Germline values: CDR1 MNHNS, CDR2 SASEGT. This CDR3 comprises 16 residues. V shed 3 bases and J 6 bases; nucleotides not matched to a gene: 14. In DNA, the CDR3 is TGTGCCAGCAGTGAGTTTGGGTGGCGGGAGAGAAGCGAGCAGTACTTC. Translating gives CASSEFGWRERSEQYF.

The chain combines TRBV11-3 with TRBJ2-7; TRBD1 matches at 8 bases. Germline assignment: CDR1 SGHNT and CDR2 YENEEA. The CDR3 is 14 residues long. The junction had 5 bases not matched to a gene; V was cut back by 4 bases and J by 3 bases. CDR3 loop: CASSSGTGYYEQYF. As DNA, the CDR3 is TGTGCCAGCAGCTCCGGGACAGGTTACTACGAGCAGTACTTC.

The V gene is TRBV5-1, the J gene TRBJ1-2, with TRBD1 matching 12 bases. Trimming cost V 4 bases and J 4 bases; bases outside gene matches: 8. From germline, CDR1 is SGHRS and CDR2 YFSETQ. The CDR3 length is 16 residues. In DNA form, the CDR3 reads TGCGCCAGCAGCCGAGGGACAGGGGGCGCCGGCTATGGCTACACCTTC. Its protein is CASSRGTGGAGYGYTF.

The chain employs TRBV6-5 and TRBJ2-7; 11 nucleotides match TRBD2. V lost 6 bases, J lost 5 bases, and 6 bases stayed unmatched. This CDR3 comprises 14 residues. The V gene's germline CDR1 is MNHEY and CDR2 SVGAGI. The DNA for the CDR3 is TGTGCCAGCAGGGCACTAGCGGGGGAACACGAGCAGTACTTC. Translated: CASRALAGEHEQYF.

The V call is TRBV10-3, the J call TRBJ2-5, with D possibly matching TRBD1 (5 bases). Germline values: CDR1 ENHRY, CDR2 SYGVKD. The CDR3 consists of 13 residues. Trimming shortened V by 4 bases and J by 9 bases, and 15 bases separated the two germline ends. CDR3 residues: CAISVDSSLPQYF. The CDR3 nucleotides are TGTGCCATCAGTGTAGACAGCTCCCTGCCCCAGTACTTC.

The chain couples TRBV30 to TRBJ1-3; D gene uncertain. The germline CDR1 and CDR2 sequences are GTSNPN and SVGIG (reference sequence). V lost 5 bases, J lost 3 bases, and 17 bases lay in between. The CDR3 covers 15 residues. The CDR3: CAWHFPGADGNTIYF. The CDR3, as DNA: TGTGCCTGGCATTTCCCGGGAGCCGATGGAAACACCATATATTTT.

This rearrangement joins TRBV5-1 to TRBJ2-5; 7 bases are a match to TRBD1. Germline trimming cut 2 bases from V and 4 bases from J; bases unmatched to any gene: 8. Germline CDR1 reads SGHRS; CDR2 reads YFSETQ. This CDR3 has 15 amino acids. CDR3 bases: TGCGCCAGCAGCTTCAGCGGACAGGTGGGAGAGACCCAGTACTTC. Its protein is CASSFSGQVGETQYF.

This clone was detected only once. The chain uses TRBV7-9 and TRBJ2-1; maybe TRBD2 (5 bases). The V end was cut by 0 bases, the J end by 0 bases, with 6 bases between. This CDR3 is 15 amino acids long. The germline V gene encodes CDR1 SEHNR and CDR2 FQNEAQ (reference sequence). The CDR3 loop reads CASSLAGDSYNEQFF. As DNA, the CDR3 is TGTGCCAGCAGCTTAGCGGGAGACTCCTACAATGAGCAGTTCTTC.

The chain is built from TRBV6-5 and TRBJ2-1; 7 nucleotides match TRBD2. The V gene's germline CDR1 is MNHEY and CDR2 SVGAGI. The junction had 9 bases not matched to a gene; V was cut back by 8 bases and J by 5 bases. This CDR3 comprises 14 residues. CDR3 nucleotides: TGTGCCAGCCAGCGACTAGCACGGGACAATGAGCAGTTCTTC. Translated, it gives CASQRLARDNEQFF.

The chain uses TRBV5-1 and TRBJ2-1; D not resolved. Germline V lookup: CDR1 SGHRS, CDR2 YFSETQ. The CDR3 sequence is 15 residues long. V was clipped by 0 bases and J by 0 bases, with 7 bases between them. The CDR3 bases are TGCGCCAGCAGCTTGGGCCGGAGCTCCTACAATGAGCAGTTCTTC. Its translation is CASSLGRSSYNEQFF. Looking up the rest from reference TRBV5-1 and TRBJ2-1 gives the full variable domain: KAGVTQTPRYLIKTRGQQVTLSCSPISGHRSVSWYQQTPGQGLQFLFEYFSETQRNKGNFPGRFSGRQFSNSRSEMNVSTLELGDSALYLCASSLGRSSYNEQFFGPGTRLTVL.

The CDR3 spells CATSTLLQGDTQYF. CDR3 nucleotides: TGTGCCACCAGCACCTTACTACAGGGAGATACGCAGTATTTT. The chain has TRBV15 and TRBJ2-3; D might be TRBD1 (6 bases). Germline-derived CDR1 and CDR2 are LNHNV and YYDKDF (reference sequence). The CDR3 runs 14 residues. Trimming took off 4 bases at V and 5 bases at J, with 13 bases between the two ends.

V and J are TRBV6-5 and TRBJ2-5, with a weak D call TRBD1 (5 bases). This CDR3 has 15 residues. Trimming took off 6 bases at V and 0 bases at J, with 14 bases between the two ends. Germline V gene lookup returns CDR1 MNHEY and CDR2 SVGAGI. The CDR3 is CASSLGQKYQETQYF. CDR3 in DNA: TGTGCCAGCAGCCTAGGACAAAAGTACCAAGAGACCCAGTACTTC.

The rearrangement joins TRBV29-1 to TRBJ2-7, with D possibly TRBD2 on 6 matching bases. The germline gives CDR1 SQVTM, CDR2 ANQGSEA. This CDR3 has 14 residues. V was cut by 6 bases and J by 3 bases, with 18 bases left in between. The CDR3 loop reads CSVVRRVRGYEQYF. CDR3 coding DNA: TGCAGCGTCGTTAGGAGGGTAAGGGGCTACGAGCAGTACTTC.

The chain links TRBV5-1 to TRBJ2-7, with 9 bases lining up with TRBD2. Germline trimming cut 5 bases from V and 5 bases from J; bases unmatched to any gene: 5. CDR1 is SGHRS, CDR2 YFSETQ, per germline. This CDR3 region has 13 residues. CDR3 coding DNA: TGCGCCAGCAGGCTAGCGGGAAGGGACGAGCAGTACTTC. Its translation is CASRLAGRDEQYF.

The chain joins TRBV10-2 to TRBJ2-5, with a tentative D call TRBD2 (5 bases). With 0 bases removed from V and 2 bases from J, the gap between germline ends came to 10 bases. The length of the CDR3 is 15 residues. Germline V CDR1 and CDR2: WSHSY, SAAADI. The CDR3 nucleotides are TGCGCCAGCAGTGAGTCCAGGACTGATCAAGAGACCCAGTACTTC. This codes for CASSESRTDQETQYF.

The chain combines TRBV29-1 with TRBJ1-2; TRBD1 aligns across 7 bases. Germline assignment: CDR1 SQVTM and CDR2 ANQGSEA. V lost 5 bases to trimming and J lost 4 bases; unmatched junction nucleotides: 10. The CDR3 loop spans 14 amino acids. For the CDR3, the DNA is TGCAGCGTTTTTCGGGACAGCAGCACCTATGGCTACACCTTC. Its protein is CSVFRDSSTYGYTF.

J is TRBJ2-1 and V is TRBV5-1, with TRBD2 matching over 16 bases. After removal of 2 bases from V and 9 bases from J, the junction contained 2 bases not matched to a gene. The CDR3 consists of 15 residues. The germline gives CDR1 SGHRS, CDR2 YFSETQ. DNA of the CDR3: TGCGCCAGCAGCTTCGGGACTAGCGGGGGGGCTGAGCAGTTCTTC. Its translation: CASSFGTSGGAEQFF.

This chain connects TRBV7-3 to TRBJ1-1, with TRBD1 matching 7 bases. Germline V gene data show CDR1 as SGHTA and CDR2 as FQGTGA. The CDR3 is made up of 14 amino acids. Trimming took 5 bases from V and 3 from J; bases not matched to a gene: 6. DNA for the CDR3: TGTGCCAGCAGCCCCCGGGACAGCTACACTGAAGCTTTCTTT. It encodes CASSPRDSYTEAFF. The complete variable domain, with remaining parts taken from reference TRBV7-3 and TRBJ1-1, reads GAGVSQTPSNKVTEKGKYVELRCDPISGHTALYWYRQSLGQGPEFLIYFQGTGAADDSGLPNDRFFAVRPEGSVSTLKIQRTERGDSAVYLCASSPRDSYTEAFFGQGTRLTVV.

CDR3 sequence: CATSRDRGPGELFF. The CDR3 DNA follows: TGTGCCACCAGCAGAGATCGAGGCCCCGGGGAGCTGTTTTTT. The chain recombines TRBV15 with TRBJ2-2; no clear D gene. Germline V gives CDR1 LNHNV, CDR2 YYDKDF (reference sequence). The CDR3 loop spans 14 amino acids. Trimming shortened V by 0 bases and J by 6 bases, and 8 bases separated the two germline ends.

The genes are TRBV9 and TRBJ1-2, with TRBD1 matching 8 bases. Per germline, CDR1 SGDLS and CDR2 YYNGEE. Trimming removed 0 bases from V and 4 bases from J; junction bases left unmatched: 8. The CDR3 is 16 amino acids. CDR3 coding DNA: TGTGCCAGCAGCGTAGAATTAGACAGGGGTACCTATGGCTACACCTTC. Its protein product is CASSVELDRGTYGYTF.

The chain has TRBV4-1 and TRBJ2-4, with 7 nucleotides matching TRBD1. V was clipped by 0 bases and J by 13 bases; unmatched bases: 12. This CDR3 is 15 amino acids long. Germline V gene lookup returns CDR1 MGHRA and CDR2 YSYEKL. In DNA form, the CDR3 reads TGCGCCAGCAGCCAAGACGGACAGGCCATAGGTTTGCAGTACTTC. Protein sequence: CASSQDGQAIGLQYF.

The chain has TRBV30 and TRBJ2-2, with D perhaps TRBD2 (6 bases). Germline lookup yields CDR1 GTSNPN and CDR2 SVGIG (reference sequence). V shed 0 bases and J shed 6 bases, with 8 bases lying between them. The CDR3 sequence is 13 residues long. Here the CDR3 DNA reads TGTGCCTGGAGTGTCGGGGGAGCCGGGGAGCTGTTTTTT. This sequence encodes CAWSVGGAGELFF. The whole variable domain, remainder taken from reference TRBV30 and TRBJ2-2, is SQTIHQWPATLVQPVGSPLSLECTVEGTSNPNLYWYRQAAGRGLQLLFYSVGIGQISSEVPQNLSASRPQDRQFILSSKKLLLSDSGFYLCAWSVGGAGELFFGEGSRLTVL.

In nucleotides, the CDR3 is TGTGCCACCAGTGATATGGCCGTAGCTAGCACAGATACGCAGTATTTT. It yields the protein CATSDMAVASTDTQYF. V is TRBV24-1 and J is TRBJ2-3; D not certain. Germline CDR1 reads KGHDR; CDR2 reads SFDVKD. CDR3 length: 16 amino acids. Trimming removed 3 bases from V and 0 bases from J, with 12 bases in between.